Listed here are 28 T cell receptor beta chains from one sample, sequenced in a study of graft-versus-host responses after intestinal transplantation. Repertoires were generated with immunoSEQ multiplex PCR, while TCRdb's copy carries only in-frame clones and drops some. Of some 86,000 clones in the sample, about nine tenths were seen once. For these receptors, no antigen is known. The material was unstimulated CD4+ T cells sorted from spleen or lymph node cells, obtained before transplant. The receptor set was obtained from a human donor who was the organ donor for an intestinal transplant.

This clone was recorded once. This chain connects TRBV5-1 to TRBJ2-1, with 9 bases identical to TRBD2. V shed 7 bases and J 5 bases; nucleotides not matched to a gene: 4. The CDR3 is made up of 13 amino acids. Germline V gene data show CDR1 as SGHRS and CDR2 as YFSETQ. CDR3 in amino acids: CASGLAGNNEQFF. CDR3 in DNA: TGCGCCAGCGGTCTAGCGGGGAACAATGAGCAGTTCTTC.

This sequence joins TRBV5-8 and TRBJ2-1; 7 bases line up with TRBD1. CDR3 length: 15 amino acids. The germline CDR1 and CDR2 sequences are SGHTS and YDEGEE. V was pared by 1 base and J by 2 bases, with 3 bases of the junction left unmatched. CDR3 coding DNA: TGTGCCAGCAGCTTGACAGGGGCTCCCTACAATGAGCAGTTCTTC. Translating gives CASSLTGAPYNEQFF.

V gene TRBV27 combines with J gene TRBJ2-7; 8 nucleotides match TRBD1. Germline loops: CDR1 MNHEY, CDR2 SMNVEV (reference sequence). The CDR3 is 15 amino acids. J was trimmed by 0 bases and V by 5 bases; bases with no gene match: 6. CDR3 in DNA: TGTGCCAGCAGTCTCCCGGGACAGGACTCCTACGAGCAGTACTTC. This gives the protein CASSLPGQDSYEQYF.

The gene calls are TRBV19 and TRBJ2-2; TRBD1 might be the D (6 bases). The germline V gene encodes CDR1 LNHDA and CDR2 SQIVND (reference sequence). V was cut by 2 bases and J by 4 bases, with 14 bases left in between. This CDR3 region has 16 residues. This chain's CDR3 is CASSIRGTASTGELFF. The CDR3 DNA sequence: TGTGCCAGTAGTATAAGGGGGACGGCGAGCACCGGGGAGCTGTTTTTT.

The chain recombines TRBV7-9 with TRBJ1-1; weak D call: TRBD1 (6 bases). The germline V gene has CDR1 SEHNR and CDR2 FQNEAQ (reference sequence). The CDR3 totals 12 residues. Trimming cost V 11 bases and J 0 bases, with 10 bases left between them. DNA of the CDR3: TGTGCCGGAGGACAGATGAACACTGAAGCTTTCTTT. This sequence encodes CAGGQMNTEAFF. Drawing the rest from reference TRBV7-9 and TRBJ1-1, the complete variable domain is DTGVSQNPRHKITKRGQNVTFRCDPISEHNRLYWYRQTLGQGPEFLTYFQNEAQLEKSRLLSDRFSAERPKGSFSTLEIQRTEQGDSAMYLCAGGQMNTEAFFGQGTRLTVV.

J is TRBJ1-1 and V is TRBV28, with D possibly TRBD1 on 5 matching bases. V lost 5 bases and J lost 9, with 22 bases in between. CDR3 length equals 15 residues. Germline lookup yields CDR1 MDHEN and CDR2 SYDVKM. The CDR3 here is CASSIPGGANRKAFF. DNA for the CDR3: TGTGCCAGCAGTATTCCTGGAGGGGCCAATCGCAAAGCTTTCTTT.

The chain carries TRBV19 and TRBJ1-5, with 10 bases matching TRBD1. In germline, CDR1 is LNHDA, CDR2 SQIVND (reference sequence). V lost 5 bases and J lost 4; bases outside the gene matches: 5. The CDR3 spans 15 residues. The CDR3 sequence is CASSLTGGGNQPQHF. The CDR3 nucleotides are TGTGCCAGTAGTTTGACAGGGGGCGGAAATCAGCCCCAGCATTTT.

V is TRBV29-1 and J is TRBJ2-5; D possibly corresponds to TRBD1 (6 bases). Between the trimmed V and J ends, which lost 2 bases and 2 bases, there was a span of 12 bases. CDR3 length: 14 residues. Germline CDR1 is SQVTM and CDR2 is ANQGSEA. The CDR3 bases are TGCAGCGTTGAAAATCCAGACAGGCAAGAGACCCAGTACTTC. Protein: CSVENPDRQETQYF. The complete variable domain, with remaining parts taken from reference TRBV29-1 and TRBJ2-5, reads SAVISQKPSRDICQRGTSLTIQCQVDSQVTMMFWYRQQPGQSLTLIATANQGSEATYESGFVIDKFPISRPNLTFSTLTVSNMSPEDSSIYLCSVENPDRQETQYFGPGTRLLVL.

This clone was seen only once. J is TRBJ1-1 and V is TRBV7-8, with D maybe TRBD1 (5 bases). This CDR3 has 14 amino acids. Germline V gene data show CDR1 as SGHVS and CDR2 as FQNEAQ. Trimming stripped 1 base from V and 5 bases from J, with 11 bases between. Written as DNA, the CDR3 is TGTGCCAGCAGCTTAGACGGGGGTGTGACTGAAGCTTTCTTT. Protein product: CASSLDGGVTEAFF.

J is TRBJ2-7 and V is TRBV6-1; no firm D call. The V end lost 1 base, the J end lost 1 base, and 8 bases lay between the germline ends. The germline CDR1 and CDR2 sequences are MNHNS and SASEGT. This CDR3 contains 14 residues. The CDR3 sequence is CASSEVADSYEQYF. The CDR3 bases are TGTGCCAGCAGTGAAGTAGCAGATTCCTACGAGCAGTACTTC.

The gene calls are TRBV9 and TRBJ2-3; TRBD2 matches at 7 bases. Germline trimming cut 0 bases from V and 4 bases from J; bases unmatched to any gene: 11. CDR1 and CDR2 (germline): SGDLS, YYNGEE. CDR3 length: 17 residues. The CDR3 bases are TGTGCCAGCAGCGTAGCTGAGGTTAGCGGGTCGGCAGATACGCAGTATTTT. Translation: CASSVAEVSGSADTQYF. The full variable domain, in which reference TRBV9 and TRBJ2-3 provide the parts outside the CDR3, is DSGVTQTPKHLITATGQRVTLRCSPRSGDLSVYWYQQSLDQGLQFLIQYYNGEERAKGNILERFSAQQFPDLHSELNLSSLELGDSALYFCASSVAEVSGSADTQYFGPGTRLTVL.

A single count supports this clone. The V gene is TRBV30, the J gene TRBJ2-5; 8 positions agree with TRBD2. CDR1 is GTSNPN and CDR2 is SVGIG in the germline V gene (reference sequence). J gave up 2 bases and V 0 bases, and 5 bases lay outside the gene matches. The length of the CDR3 is 15 residues. This chain's CDR3 is CAWSVGGGPQETQYF. The CDR3 region has the DNA TGTGCCTGGAGTGTGGGCGGGGGGCCTCAAGAGACCCAGTACTTC. The full variable domain, its missing parts supplied by reference TRBV30 and TRBJ2-5, is SQTIHQWPATLVQPVGSPLSLECTVEGTSNPNLYWYRQAAGRGLQLLFYSVGIGQISSEVPQNLSASRPQDRQFILSSKKLLLSDSGFYLCAWSVGGGPQETQYFGPGTRLLVL.

CDR3 sequence (DNA): TGTGCCAGCAGCGAATCAGGAGGGGGGGTGATGTTCTTC. Translating gives CASSESGGGVMFF. The chain couples TRBV9 to TRBJ2-1; possibly TRBD2 for D (7 bases). The CDR3 loop spans 13 amino acids. Trimming pared 3 bases from V and 15 bases from J, leaving 19 bases between. CDR1 is SGDLS, CDR2 YYNGEE, per germline.

In its sample, this clone was seen once. The chain is built from TRBV11-3 and TRBJ1-3; 8 positions match TRBD1. The V gene end was trimmed by 4 bases and the J gene end by 3 bases; junction bases not matched to a gene: 2. This CDR3 is built from 14 residues. Germline CDR1 reads SGHNT; CDR2 reads YENEEA. Here the CDR3 DNA reads TGTGCCAGCAGCTCCGGACAGGGTGGAAACACCATATATTTT. Its protein is CASSSGQGGNTIYF.

V gene TRBV7-9 combines with J gene TRBJ2-6; no firm D call. This CDR3 is 16 amino acids long. V gave up 8 bases and J gave up 0 bases, with 14 bases separating them. The germline CDR1 and CDR2 sequences are SEHNR and FQNEAQ (reference sequence). CDR3 sequence: CASGPGYDSGANVLTF. The CDR3 DNA sequence: TGTGCCAGCGGCCCGGGTTACGACTCTGGGGCCAACGTCCTGACTTTC.

The chain uses TRBV25-1 and TRBJ1-1; D might be TRBD1 (6 bases). Germline CDR1 is MGHDK and CDR2 is SYGVNS. The CDR3 is 15 amino acids. V lost 2 bases and J lost 8, with 18 bases in between. The CDR3 reads CASSEATTGREEAFF. DNA for the CDR3: TGTGCCAGCAGTGAAGCGACCACAGGGAGGGAGGAAGCTTTCTTT.

This clone was seen just once. The J gene is TRBJ2-3, the V gene TRBV7-2; 16 nucleotides line up with TRBD2. This CDR3 is 16 amino acids long. Germline CDR1 reads SGHTA; CDR2 reads FQGNSA. The junction had 7 bases not matched to a gene; V was cut back by 4 bases and J by 9 bases. DNA of the CDR3: TGTGCCAGCAGCTGGGGCGGGACTAGCGGGGGGGGGACGCAGTATTTT. Amino acid sequence: CASSWGGTSGGGTQYF.

The CDR3 loop reads CASSRGGPTPGELFF. For the CDR3, the DNA is TGCGCCAGCAGCCGGGGGGGTCCTACGCCCGGGGAGCTGTTTTTT. J is TRBJ2-2 and V is TRBV4-3; TRBD2 agrees at 7 bases. Germline V gives CDR1 LGHNA, CDR2 YSLEER. V shed 4 bases, J shed 6 bases, and the junction held 8 bases outside the gene matches. CDR3 length equals 15 residues.

The gene calls are TRBV29-1 and TRBJ2-7; D is possibly TRBD1 (6 bases). V lost 4 bases and J lost 3, with 13 bases in between. The CDR3 has 13 residues. The germline gives CDR1 SQVTM, CDR2 ANQGSEA. This CDR3 reads CSVAPGTYYEQYF. The CDR3 DNA reads as TGCAGCGTTGCCCCAGGGACATACTACGAGCAGTACTTC.

In this sample, this clone turned up a few times. The chain links TRBV15 to TRBJ1-6; D gene ambiguous. In germline, CDR1 is LNHNV, CDR2 YYDKDF (reference sequence). V lost 3 bases to trimming and J lost 7 bases, with 10 bases between them. CDR3 length: 14 amino acids. CDR3 coding DNA: TGTGCCACCAGCAGCCGACATCTCAATTCACCCCTCCACTTT. As protein: CATSSRHLNSPLHF.

This sequence joins TRBV11-3 and TRBJ1-6, with a possible D match to TRBD1 (5 bases). Germline CDR1 SGHNT, CDR2 YENEEA. CDR3 size: 17 residues. The V and J ends lost 6 bases and 0 bases respectively, with 15 bases between them. In nucleotides, the CDR3 is TGTGCCAGCAGTCAGTACGGGGGGAGCTCCTATAATTCACCCCTCCACTTT. This gives the protein CASSQYGGSSYNSPLHF.

This chain connects TRBV28 to TRBJ2-5, with D perhaps matching TRBD2 (5 bases). The CDR3 has 12 residues. The germline CDR1 and CDR2 sequences are MDHEN and SYDVKM. V lost 4 bases and J 7 bases, leaving 10 bases between the germline ends. CDR3 in amino acids: CASSSGGRTQYF. The CDR3 DNA is TGTGCCAGCAGTTCCGGAGGTCGGACCCAGTACTTC.

A few counts support this clone. In nucleotides, the CDR3 is TGTGCCAGCAGCTTTCGAATAGCGGCCCCCTACGAGCAGTACTTC. This codes for CASSFRIAAPYEQYF. V usage is TRBV11-1 and J usage is TRBJ2-7; perhaps TRBD2 as D (6 bases). The V gene lost 3 bases and the J gene lost 2 bases, with 14 bases spanning the gap. CDR1 is SGHAT and CDR2 is FQDESV in the germline V gene (reference sequence). CDR3 length: 15 residues.

This sequence joins TRBV7-2 and TRBJ2-7, with 13 bases that match TRBD2. Germline values: CDR1 SGHTA, CDR2 FQGNSA. The junction had 1 base not matched to a gene; V was cut back by 3 bases and J by 2 bases. The CDR3 loop spans 15 amino acids. This CDR3 is CASSLGLAGPYEQYF. The DNA for the CDR3 is TGTGCCAGCAGCTTGGGACTAGCGGGGCCCTACGAGCAGTACTTC.

V gene TRBV12-5 combines with J gene TRBJ2-2, with D hard to call. CDR1 and CDR2 from the germline V gene are LGHNT and FRNRAP. The CDR3 consists of 15 residues. The V and J ends lost 5 bases and 1 base respectively, with 11 bases between them. The CDR3 sequence: CASGPPQVNTGELFF. The CDR3 DNA follows: TGTGCTAGTGGTCCCCCCCAGGTGAACACCGGGGAGCTGTTTTTT.

V gene TRBV28 combines with J gene TRBJ2-4; no clear D. The CDR3 runs to 15 residues. V was trimmed by 8 bases and J by 8 bases, leaving 22 bases between them. Germline V gene lookup returns CDR1 MDHEN and CDR2 SYDVKM. The CDR3 sequence: CASRPPLVSYDIQYF. Here the CDR3 DNA reads TGTGCCAGCCGCCCCCCTCTAGTGAGCTATGACATTCAGTACTTC.

The chain carries TRBV11-2 and TRBJ2-1, with 9 bases identical to TRBD1. CDR3 length: 13 residues. The junction had 5 bases not matched to a gene; V was cut back by 8 bases and J by 6 bases. The V gene's germline CDR1 is SGHAT and CDR2 FQNNGV. CDR3 coding DNA: TGTGCCAGCTCTGGGACAGGGCTCAATGAGCAGTTCTTC. It codes for CASSGTGLNEQFF.

V and J are TRBV19 and TRBJ2-7; no clear D gene. The ends were cut back, 2 bases at V and 2 bases at J, with 10 bases in the middle. The CDR3 contains 14 residues. Germline values: CDR1 LNHDA, CDR2 SQIVND (reference sequence). The CDR3 sequence is CASSIPGSPYEQYF. DNA of the CDR3: TGTGCCAGTAGTATACCAGGCTCCCCCTACGAGCAGTACTTC.